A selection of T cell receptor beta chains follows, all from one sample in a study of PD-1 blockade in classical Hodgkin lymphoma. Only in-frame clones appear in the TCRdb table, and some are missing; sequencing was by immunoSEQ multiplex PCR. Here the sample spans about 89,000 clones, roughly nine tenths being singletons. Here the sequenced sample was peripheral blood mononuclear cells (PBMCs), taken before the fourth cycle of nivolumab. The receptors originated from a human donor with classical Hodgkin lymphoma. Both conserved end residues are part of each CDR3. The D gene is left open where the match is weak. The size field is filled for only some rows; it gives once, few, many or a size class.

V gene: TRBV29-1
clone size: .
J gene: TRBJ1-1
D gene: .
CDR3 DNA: TGCAGCGTTGAAAGTCGGAACACTGAAGCTTTCTTT
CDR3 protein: CSVESRNTEAFF

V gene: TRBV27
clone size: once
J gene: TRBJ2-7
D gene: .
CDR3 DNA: TGTGCCAGCAGTTCTAGGGTACCCGACGAGCAGTACTTC
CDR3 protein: CASSSRVPDEQYF

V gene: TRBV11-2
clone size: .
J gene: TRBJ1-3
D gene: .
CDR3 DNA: TGTGCCAGCAGCTTAGCTGCGGGGCTGGCCGGAAACACCATATATTTT
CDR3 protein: CASSLAAGLAGNTIYF

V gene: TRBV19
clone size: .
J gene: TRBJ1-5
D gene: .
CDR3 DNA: TGTGCCAGTAGTAATGTCGGTCAGCCCCAGCATTTT
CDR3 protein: CASSNVGQPQHF

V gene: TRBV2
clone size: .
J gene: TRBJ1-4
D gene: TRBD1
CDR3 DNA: TGTGCCAGCAGCCAAACCCGAAAACAGGGGGCAACTGAAAAACTGTTTTTT
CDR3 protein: CASSQTRKQGATEKLFF

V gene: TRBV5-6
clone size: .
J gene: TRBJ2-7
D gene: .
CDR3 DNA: TGTGCCAGCAGCTTGGGGTACGAGCAGTACTTC
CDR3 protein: CASSLGYEQYF

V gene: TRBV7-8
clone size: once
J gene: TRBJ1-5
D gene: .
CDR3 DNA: TGTGCCAGCAGCTTAGTTCTGGGGCAGGACTACAATCAGCCCCAGCATTTT
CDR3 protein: CASSLVLGQDYNQPQHF

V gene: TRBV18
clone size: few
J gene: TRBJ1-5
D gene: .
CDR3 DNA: TGTGCCAGCTCACCAAGCGGGGACCATCAGCCCCAGCATTTT
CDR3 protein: CASSPSGDHQPQHF

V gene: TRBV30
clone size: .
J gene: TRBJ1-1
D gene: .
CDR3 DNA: TGTGCCTGGAGTCCCCTTATTAACACTGAAGCTTTCTTT
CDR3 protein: CAWSPLINTEAFF

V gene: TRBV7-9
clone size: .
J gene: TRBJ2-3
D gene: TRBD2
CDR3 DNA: TGTGCCAGCGGGAAGCGCGGGGGAAGCACAGATACGCAGTATTTT
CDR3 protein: CASGKRGGSTDTQYF

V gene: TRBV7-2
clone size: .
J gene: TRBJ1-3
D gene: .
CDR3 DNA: TGTGCCAGCAGCTTGGCCCCAGGGTCAGGAAACACCATATATTTT
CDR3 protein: CASSLAPGSGNTIYF

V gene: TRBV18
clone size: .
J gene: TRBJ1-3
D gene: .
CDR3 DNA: TGTGCCAGCTCAACTAACTCAGTATCTGGAAACACCATATATTTT
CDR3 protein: CASSTNSVSGNTIYF

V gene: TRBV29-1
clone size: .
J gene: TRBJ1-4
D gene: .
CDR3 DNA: TGCAGCGTCCTGAGGGGGGGTGAAAAACTGTTTTTT
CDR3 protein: CSVLRGGEKLFF

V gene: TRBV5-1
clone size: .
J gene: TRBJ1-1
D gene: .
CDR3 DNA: TGCGCCAGCAGCCGTGAGGGAAACACTGAAGCTTTCTTT
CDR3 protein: CASSREGNTEAFF

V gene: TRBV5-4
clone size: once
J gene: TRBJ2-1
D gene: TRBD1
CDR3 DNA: TGTGCCAGCAGTAACGGACAGGGGAGTATTAATGAGCAGTTCTTC
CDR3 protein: CASSNGQGSINEQFF

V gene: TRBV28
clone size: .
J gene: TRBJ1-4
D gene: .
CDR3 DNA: TGTGCCAGCAGTCCCTCGGGTCCCCTCCTGGAAAAACTGTTTTTT
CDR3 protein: CASSPSGPLLEKLFF

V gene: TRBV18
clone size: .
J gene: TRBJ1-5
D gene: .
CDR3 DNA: TGTGCCAGCTCAGCCACAGAGGGAAATCAGCCCCAGCATTTT
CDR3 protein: CASSATEGNQPQHF

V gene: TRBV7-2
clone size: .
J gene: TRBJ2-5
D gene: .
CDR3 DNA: TGTGCCAGCAGCTTAGGGGGGCGGGTGGAGACCCAGTACTTC
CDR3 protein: CASSLGGRVETQYF

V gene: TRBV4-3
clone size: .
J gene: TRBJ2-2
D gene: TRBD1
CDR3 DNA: TGCGCCAGCAGCCAAGAGCAGTTTAGGGACAGGAGGTACGGGGAGCTGTTTTTT
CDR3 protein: CASSQEQFRDRRYGELFF

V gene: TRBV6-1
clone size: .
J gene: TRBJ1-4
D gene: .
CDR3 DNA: TGTGCCAGCAGTGAGTACAGGTCGGGTAATGAAAAACTGTTTTTT
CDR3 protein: CASSEYRSGNEKLFF

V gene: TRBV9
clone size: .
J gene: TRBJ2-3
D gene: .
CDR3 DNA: TGTGCCAGCAGCGTAGGGGATTCCCCAGATACGCAGTATTTT
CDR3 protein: CASSVGDSPDTQYF

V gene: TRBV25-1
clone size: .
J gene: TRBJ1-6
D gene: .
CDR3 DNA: TGTGCCAGCAGTGAACCGGGCAATTCACCCCTCCACTTT
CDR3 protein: CASSEPGNSPLHF

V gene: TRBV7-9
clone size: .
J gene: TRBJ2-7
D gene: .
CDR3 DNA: TGTGCCAGCAGCTTGATGGAGGGGGTAGGCGAGCAGTACTTC
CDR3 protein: CASSLMEGVGEQYF

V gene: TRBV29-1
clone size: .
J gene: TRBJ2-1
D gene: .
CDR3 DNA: TGCAGCGTTGCCCAACCCCGGGGTGAGCAGTTCTTC
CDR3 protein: CSVAQPRGEQFF

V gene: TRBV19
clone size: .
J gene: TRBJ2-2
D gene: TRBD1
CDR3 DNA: TGTGCCAGTACCAATGTCAGGACAGGGGAGACCACCGGGGAGCTGTTTTTT
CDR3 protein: CASTNVRTGETTGELFF

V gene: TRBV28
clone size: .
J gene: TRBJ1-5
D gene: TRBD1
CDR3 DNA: TGTGCCAGCAGATCCGGAGGGGGCCAGCCCCAGCATTTT
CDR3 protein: CASRSGGGQPQHF

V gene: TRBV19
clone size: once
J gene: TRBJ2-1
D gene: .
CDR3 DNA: TGTGCCAGTAGTATAGTCTTTCAGGGGTCCTACAATGAGCAGTTCTTC
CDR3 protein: CASSIVFQGSYNEQFF

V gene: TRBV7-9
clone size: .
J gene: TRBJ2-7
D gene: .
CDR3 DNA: TGTGCCAGCAGCGGGCAAGGACAGTTAGGCTCCTACGAGCAGTACTTC
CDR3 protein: CASSGQGQLGSYEQYF

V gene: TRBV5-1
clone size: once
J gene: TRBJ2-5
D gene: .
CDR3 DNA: TGCGCCAGCAGCTTGGTTGCGTCAGGACAAGAGACCCAGTACTTC
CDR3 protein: CASSLVASGQETQYF

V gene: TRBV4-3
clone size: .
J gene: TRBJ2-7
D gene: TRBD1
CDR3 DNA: TGCGCCAGCAGCCAAGGCCTTTCGACAGGGTCCGAGCAGTACTTC
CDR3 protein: CASSQGLSTGSEQYF

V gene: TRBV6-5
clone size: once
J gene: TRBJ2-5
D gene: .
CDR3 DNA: TGTGCCAGCAGTTACTCAGTGGGGTACCAAGAGACCCAGTACTTC
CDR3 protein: CASSYSVGYQETQYF

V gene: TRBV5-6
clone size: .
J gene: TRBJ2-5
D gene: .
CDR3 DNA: TGTGCCAGCAGCTTGGGGGCTGGACCACGGGAGACCCAGTACTTC
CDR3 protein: CASSLGAGPRETQYF

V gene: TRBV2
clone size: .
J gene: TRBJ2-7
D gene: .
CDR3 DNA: TGTGCCAGCACTCCGGGGGAGGCCTACGAGCAGTACTTT
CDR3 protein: CASTPGEAYEQYF

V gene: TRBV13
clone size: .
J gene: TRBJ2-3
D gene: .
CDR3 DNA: TGTGCCAGCAGCATAACAGACACAGATACGCAGTATTTT
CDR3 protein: CASSITDTDTQYF

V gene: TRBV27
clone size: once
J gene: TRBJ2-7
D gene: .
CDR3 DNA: TGTGCCAGCAGTTTAGCCCAGCCGGGACACCTCTACGAGCAGTACTTC
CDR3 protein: CASSLAQPGHLYEQYF

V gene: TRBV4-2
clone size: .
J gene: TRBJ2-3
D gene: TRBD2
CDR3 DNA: TGTGCCAGCAGCCGCCTGGGGACTAGCGGGGCGACAGATACGCAGTATTTT
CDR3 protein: CASSRLGTSGATDTQYF

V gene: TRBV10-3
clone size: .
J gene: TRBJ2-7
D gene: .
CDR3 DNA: TGTGCCATCAGGAACCGGGACGGCTCCTACGAGCAGTACTTC
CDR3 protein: CAIRNRDGSYEQYF

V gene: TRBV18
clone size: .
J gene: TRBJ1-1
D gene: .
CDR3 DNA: TGTGCCAGCTCCGCCGACTTAGAGGGTGAAGCTTTCTTT
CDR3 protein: CASSADLEGEAFF

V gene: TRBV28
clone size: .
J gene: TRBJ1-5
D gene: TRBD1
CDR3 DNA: TGTGCCAGCAGCAGTGACAGGGTGGATCAGCCCCAGCATTTT
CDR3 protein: CASSSDRVDQPQHF